This T cell receptor beta chain was identified during a study of T-cell reconstitution after alpha-beta-depleted transplantation in children. As it was prepared, the TCRbeta library received unique molecular identifiers. TCRdb re-called the PCR reads through MiXCR, storing one row per CDR3 protein. This sample carries about 500,000 distinct CDR3 sequences, approximately 10% of them seen once, and the ten largest clones take less than 15%. V was trimmed by 4 bases and J by 2 bases, leaving 9 bases between them. CDR1 SGHDT and CDR2 YYEEEE come from the germline V gene. The CDR3 loop spans 13 amino acids. Study-wide results and caveats: Surviving recipient cells, namely T cells and thymic progenitors, were the source of high day-60 TCRbeta diversity in some patients. The study reportedly traced alpha-beta T cells about two months after transplant to several hundred expanded graft clones. By one year post-transplant, T-cell counts and diversity largely arose from T cells that were newly produced.

Comments on this clonotype: What it binds is unknown.

The gene calls are TRBV5-6 and TRBJ1-2, with a tentative D call TRBD1 (6 bases). The source is a female patient aged 2-9 years who had a stem cell transplant for aplastic anemia, so the T cells may come from the graft donor. Material: PBMCs, mostly from graft donor cells, obtained 180 days after TCRalphabeta/CD19-depleted stem cell transplant. CDR3 DNA: TGTGCCAGCAGCAAGGACAGAAACTATGGCTACACCTTC. This gives the protein CASSKDRNYGYTF.